These 11 T cell receptor beta chains share one sample of origin, sequenced in a study of T cells after yellow fever vaccination. Via MiXCR, TCRdb re-called the 5' RACE reads, giving one row per CDR3 protein. The sample consists of 170,000 or so distinct CDR3 sequences, approximately 6% of them appearing once. Sequenced here: CD4+ T cells sorted from PBMCs, sampled on the day of the first yellow fever vaccination. All receptors come from a man younger than 35 who received the YFV17D yellow fever vaccine.

V usage is TRBV20-1 and J usage is TRBJ2-5; 10 bases agree with TRBD2. J lost 0 bases, V lost 3 bases, and 4 bases had no gene match. Per germline, CDR1 DFQATT and CDR2 SNEGSKA (reference sequence). The CDR3 covers 15 residues. CDR3 nucleotide sequence: TGCAGTGCTAGCGGACTAGCGGCAAACCAAGAGACCCAGTACTTC. Encoded protein: CSASGLAANQETQYF.

This clonotype was counted many times. V and J are TRBV5-1 and TRBJ1-2; perhaps TRBD1 as D (5 bases). The CDR3 runs 13 residues. CDR1 is SGHRS and CDR2 is YFSETQ in the germline V gene. V dropped 0 bases and J dropped 6 bases, with 9 bases sitting between them. In DNA form, the CDR3 reads TGCGCCAGCAGCTTGGGAGGGGACGATGGCTACACCTTC. Residues: CASSLGGDDGYTF.

This clonotype was counted many times. The chain combines TRBV7-2 with TRBJ2-3; the D is unclear. The germline gives CDR1 SGHTA, CDR2 FQGNSA. The V end was cut by 4 bases, the J end by 6 bases, with 11 bases between. The length of the CDR3 is 13 residues. CDR3 nucleotides: TGTGCCAGCAGCTCGCGAGGCGGCGATACGCAGTATTTT. It specifies CASSSRGGDTQYF.

Many counts were recorded for this clonotype. This rearrangement joins TRBV6-1 to TRBJ2-7; no firm D call. Trimming took 0 bases from V and 0 from J, leaving 3 bases between them. Germline CDR1 is MNHNS and CDR2 is SASEGT. The CDR3 loop spans 13 amino acids. This CDR3 reads CASSEASSYEQYF. The CDR3 DNA reads TGTGCCAGCAGTGAAGCCAGCTCCTACGAGCAGTACTTC.

There are a few counts of this clonotype. The genes are TRBV20-1 and TRBJ2-6; the match to TRBD1 covers 7 bases. V lost 7 bases, J lost 0 bases, and 9 bases stayed unmatched. The CDR3 has 16 amino acids. CDR1 is DFQATT, CDR2 SNEGSKA, per germline (reference sequence). The CDR3 coding sequence is TGCAGTGTTCCGGGACAGACTCTCTCTGGGGCCAACGTCCTGACTTTC. It yields the protein CSVPGQTLSGANVLTF.

This clonotype has at least ten counts. This rearrangement joins TRBV20-1 to TRBJ2-7; D is ambiguous. From germline, CDR1 is DFQATT and CDR2 SNEGSKA (reference sequence). The CDR3 is 12 residues long. The V end was cut by 1 base, the J end by 0 bases, with 4 bases between. CDR3 amino acids: CSARGGSYEQYF. The CDR3 DNA reads as TGCAGTGCTAGAGGGGGCTCCTACGAGCAGTACTTC.

This clonotype occurred many times. This rearrangement joins TRBV9 to TRBJ1-5; D is unclear. Trimming removed 0 bases at V and 5 bases at J, with 9 bases between. The length of the CDR3 is 14 residues. The germline V gene has CDR1 SGDLS and CDR2 YYNGEE. The CDR3 spells CASSVGLTHQPQHF. The CDR3 nucleotides read TGTGCCAGCAGCGTAGGACTGACGCATCAGCCCCAGCATTTT. Together with reference TRBV9 and TRBJ1-5, the CDR3 gives the full variable domain: DSGVTQTPKHLITATGQRVTLRCSPRSGDLSVYWYQQSLDQGLQFLIQYYNGEERAKGNILERFSAQQFPDLHSELNLSSLELGDSALYFCASSVGLTHQPQHFGDGTRLSIL.

This clonotype was seen a handful of times. The chain joins TRBV24-1 to TRBJ2-3; 9 nucleotides align to TRBD1. The CDR3 runs 20 residues. The germline V gene has CDR1 KGHDR and CDR2 SFDVKD. After removal of 2 bases from V and 6 bases from J, the junction contained 20 bases not matched to a gene. The CDR3, as DNA: TGTGCCACCAGTGATTGGGGACAGGGCCGGGATCTACAGCGAAGGGATACGCAGTATTTT. This sequence encodes CATSDWGQGRDLQRRDTQYF.

This clonotype was picked up many times. V and J are TRBV7-2 and TRBJ2-1; D not resolved. Germline V lookup: CDR1 SGHTA, CDR2 FQGNSA. This CDR3 region has 15 residues. V gave up 5 bases and J gave up 7 bases, with 18 bases separating them. In DNA, the CDR3 is TGTGCCAGCAGCCAACGACAAAGCTTGTGGAATGAGCAGTTCTTC. Translated: CASSQRQSLWNEQFF.

This clonotype was observed many times. V gene TRBV5-1 combines with J gene TRBJ2-1; D perhaps matches TRBD2 (5 bases). Germline V gene sequence: CDR1 SGHRS, CDR2 YFSETQ. The CDR3 contains 17 residues. V dropped 4 bases and J dropped 5 bases, with 22 bases sitting between them. DNA of the CDR3: TGCGCCAGCAGCCCTAGCTGGTTAGGAGTAACTGACAATGAGCAGTTCTTC. Its translation: CASSPSWLGVTDNEQFF.

Many counts were recorded for this clonotype. The chain carries TRBV5-1 and TRBJ1-5, with a weak D call TRBD1 (5 bases). V was pared by 3 bases and J by 9 bases, with 19 bases between. The V gene's germline CDR1 is SGHRS and CDR2 YFSETQ. The CDR3 runs 15 residues. This CDR3 reads CASSYGTDKGGPQHF. DNA for the CDR3: TGCGCCAGCAGCTACGGGACCGATAAAGGAGGGCCCCAGCATTTT.